This record covers a single T cell receptor beta chain. Its antigen is currently not known. No much larger clone is present one base from it, and per-base qualities are unavailable. The collaborating institutions used their own protocols to collect whole blood in K2EDTA tubes. Collaborator samples were shipped for TCRbeta analysis as frozen whole blood, isolated PBMCs, or DNA extracted from either sample type. A distance of 4 bases separates the germline ends of V and J, which lose 0 bases and 1 base respectively. From cysteine to phenylalanine, the CDR3 is 13 amino acids long. CDR3 DNA is the only sequence kept; it has 39 bases, read in frame from the first base. In the germline V gene, CDR1 corresponds to SGHRS and CDR2 to YFSETQ. These data originate in a study of blood T cell repertoires in COVID-19 (dated by TCRdb to 2018 to 2020). For the study in its entirety: Samples from collaborators originated in the United States, Italy and Spain and spanned both the acute and convalescent phases of COVID-19. The samples were drawn from two sources: the first 160 participants of the ongoing ImmuneRACE study, and 1,000 to 1,500 subjects contributed by 6 global collaborators. Where HLA class I and class II types were available, the types were taken from metadata supplied by the sample provider, not from assay-based typing. The prospective study material was composed of cDNA or gDNA derived from T cells, B-cell-depleted T cells, or PBMCs. Deeply sampled blood TCRbeta repertoires from subjects exposed to, actively infected with, or recovered from COVID-19 were included in the dataset. The repertoires were released in a freely available public database meant as a resource for research on the immune response to SARS-CoV-2. Nearly every sample came with metadata listing a de-identified subject ID, COVID-19 status, age in years and sex.

TCRbeta CDR3 regions were amplified from genomic DNA by means of the immunoSEQ Assay, a bias-controlled multiplex PCR. The original pipeline was this. Within the assay, amplification of reference gene primers was used to estimate how many nucleated cells each sample contained. To quantify the absolute abundance of each unique TCRbeta CDR3 rearrangement, sequence reads were collapsed and filtered. For each sample, productive Simpson clonality was calculated as the square root of Simpson's diversity index over productive rearrangements. Here the immuneACCESS table is served through TCRdb, limited to in-frame sequences with V and J called. Missing clones are a known gap in these copies; in checked studies unresolved V genes cover under half, and the rest lacks a known reason. V and J calls and clone size follow that table, whereas D and trimming were derived from the DNA. Counted in this sample were approximately 98,000 clones; 82% of them appeared once. The top ten hold 18% of the sample.

What the work shows at the level of the full study, not this receptor alone: Clinical and demographic metadata were provided uncurated, with the amount varying by source and participant.

The clonotype comes from a man aged 80 or over with acute or convalescent COVID-19. Sequencing was done on a sample of peripheral blood. Recombination linked TRBV5-1 to TRBJ1-1; the D gene is not confidently resolved. The nucleotide sequence reads TGCGCCAGCAGCTTGGCAGGGAACACTGAAGCTTTCTTT. Its product reads: CASSLAGNTEAFF. With the portions outside the CDR3 filled from the reference TRBV5-1 and TRBJ1-1 genes, the complete variable region becomes KAGVTQTPRYLIKTRGQQVTLSCSPISGHRSVSWYQQTPGQGLQFLFEYFSETQRNKGNFPGRFSGRQFSNSRSEMNVSTLELGDSALYLCASSLAGNTEAFFGQGTRLTVV.